This T cell receptor beta chain is from a study of metastatic and nonmetastatic thyroid tumors. Thyroid surgery had not been preceded by any treatment in any patient. The CDR3 has 18 amino acids. The ends were cut back, 3 bases at V and 4 bases at J, with 22 bases in the middle. CDR1 and CDR2 (germline): SGDLS, YYNGEE. Via MiXCR, TCRdb re-called the PCR reads. Of around 4,900 clones in the sample, 34% were seen once. This clone was counted once. Its antigen is not identified. General observations from the study: Benign nodules reportedly had significantly lower TCR beta diversity than malignant thyroid tumors in blood and tumor.

The V call is TRBV9, the J call TRBJ1-4; D may be TRBD1 (6 bases). This TCR was recovered from a male donor with papillary thyroid cancer or a benign thyroid nodule (not recorded which). Some clones in this sample may be carry-over from other donors' samples. Sequencing input: adjacent normal tissue. The CDR3 region has the DNA TGTGCCAGCAGCGCTTCGCCCCTCATGGACAGCAATAATGAAAAACTGTTTTTT. Amino acids: CASSASPLMDSNNEKLFF.